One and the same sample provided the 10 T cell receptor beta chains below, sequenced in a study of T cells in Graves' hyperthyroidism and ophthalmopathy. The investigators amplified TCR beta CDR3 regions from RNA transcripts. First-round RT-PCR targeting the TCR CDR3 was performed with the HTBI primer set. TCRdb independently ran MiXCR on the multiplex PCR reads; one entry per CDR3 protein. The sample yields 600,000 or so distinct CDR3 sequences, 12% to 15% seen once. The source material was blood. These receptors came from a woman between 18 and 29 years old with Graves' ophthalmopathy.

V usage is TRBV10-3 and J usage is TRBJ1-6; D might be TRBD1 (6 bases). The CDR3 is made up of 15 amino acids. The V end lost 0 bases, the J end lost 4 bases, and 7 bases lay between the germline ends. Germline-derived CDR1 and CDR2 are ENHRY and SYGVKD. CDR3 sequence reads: CAISESGGYNSPLHF. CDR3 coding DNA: TGTGCCATCAGTGAGTCAGGGGGATATAATTCACCCCTCCACTTT.

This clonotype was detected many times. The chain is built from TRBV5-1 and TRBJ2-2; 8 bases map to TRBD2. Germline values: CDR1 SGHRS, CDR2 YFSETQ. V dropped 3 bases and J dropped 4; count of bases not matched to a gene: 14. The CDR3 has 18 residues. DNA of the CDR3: TGCGCCAGCAGCTCGGATAGCGGGAAGGTTCTGGGCACCGGGGAGCTGTTTTTT. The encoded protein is CASSSDSGKVLGTGELFF.

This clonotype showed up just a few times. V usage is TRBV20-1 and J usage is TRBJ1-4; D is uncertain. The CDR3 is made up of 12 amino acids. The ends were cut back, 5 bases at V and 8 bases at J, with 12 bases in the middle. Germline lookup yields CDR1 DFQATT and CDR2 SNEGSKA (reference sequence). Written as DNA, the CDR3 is TGCAGTGCTCTCTCGATCGAAGAAAAACTGTTTTTT. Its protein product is CSALSIEEKLFF.

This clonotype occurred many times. Written as DNA, the CDR3 is TGTGCCAGCATCGGGACTAGCAACAATGAGCAGTTCTTC. Protein product: CASIGTSNNEQFF. This sequence joins TRBV13 and TRBJ2-1; 9 positions match TRBD2. V shed 7 bases, J shed 5 bases, and the junction held 3 bases outside the gene matches. CDR3 length: 13 residues. Germline V lookup: CDR1 PRHDT, CDR2 FYEKMQ (reference sequence).

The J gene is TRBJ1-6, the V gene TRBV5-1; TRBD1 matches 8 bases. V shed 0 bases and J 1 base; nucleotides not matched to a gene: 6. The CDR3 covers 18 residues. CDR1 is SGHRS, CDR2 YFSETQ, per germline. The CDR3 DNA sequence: TGCGCCAGCAGCTTGGAAGGACAGGGCAGATCCTATAATTCACCCCTCCACTTT. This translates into CASSLEGQGRSYNSPLHF.

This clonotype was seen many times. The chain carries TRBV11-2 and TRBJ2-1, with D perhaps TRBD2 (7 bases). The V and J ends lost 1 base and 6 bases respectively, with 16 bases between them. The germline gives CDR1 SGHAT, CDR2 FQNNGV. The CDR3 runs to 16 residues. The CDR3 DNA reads TGTGCCAGCAGCTTAGTCCGTGGCCGGGGGGCCAATGAGCAGTTCTTC. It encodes CASSLVRGRGANEQFF.

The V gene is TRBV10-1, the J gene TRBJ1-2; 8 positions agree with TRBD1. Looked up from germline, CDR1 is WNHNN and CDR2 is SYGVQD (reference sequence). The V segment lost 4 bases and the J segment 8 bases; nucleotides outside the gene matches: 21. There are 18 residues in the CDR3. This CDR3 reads CASSGRVPFRGPRGGYTF. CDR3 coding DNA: TGCGCCAGCAGTGGGCGAGTGCCCTTCAGGGGGCCGCGGGGCGGCTACACCTTC.

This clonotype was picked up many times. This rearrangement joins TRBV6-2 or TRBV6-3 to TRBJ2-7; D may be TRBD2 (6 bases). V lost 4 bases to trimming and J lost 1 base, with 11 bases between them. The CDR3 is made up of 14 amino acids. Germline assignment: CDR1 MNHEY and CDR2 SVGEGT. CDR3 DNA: TGTGCCAGCAGTTCGCGGGACTGGTCCTACGAGCAGTACTTC. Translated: CASSSRDWSYEQYF.

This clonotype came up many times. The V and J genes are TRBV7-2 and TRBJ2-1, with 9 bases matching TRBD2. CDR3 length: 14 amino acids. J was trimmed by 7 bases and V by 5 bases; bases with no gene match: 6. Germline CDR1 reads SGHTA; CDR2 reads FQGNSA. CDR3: CASSPSSGINEQFF. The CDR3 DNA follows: TGTGCCAGCAGCCCCTCTAGCGGGATTAATGAGCAGTTCTTC. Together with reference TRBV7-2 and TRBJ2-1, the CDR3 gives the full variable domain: GAGVSQSPSNKVTEKGKDVELRCDPISGHTALYWYRQSLGQGLEFLIYFQGNSAPDKSGLPSDRFSAERTGGSVSTLTIQRTQQEDSAVYLCASSPSSGINEQFFGPGTRLTVL.

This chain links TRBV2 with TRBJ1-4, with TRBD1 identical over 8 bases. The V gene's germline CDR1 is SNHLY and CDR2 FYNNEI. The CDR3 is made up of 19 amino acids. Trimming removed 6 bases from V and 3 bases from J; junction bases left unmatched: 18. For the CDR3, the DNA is TGTGCCAGCAGCTCAGAGGGCCGACAGGGGATGGGACCTAATGAAAAACTGTTTTTT. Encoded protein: CASSSEGRQGMGPNEKLFF.